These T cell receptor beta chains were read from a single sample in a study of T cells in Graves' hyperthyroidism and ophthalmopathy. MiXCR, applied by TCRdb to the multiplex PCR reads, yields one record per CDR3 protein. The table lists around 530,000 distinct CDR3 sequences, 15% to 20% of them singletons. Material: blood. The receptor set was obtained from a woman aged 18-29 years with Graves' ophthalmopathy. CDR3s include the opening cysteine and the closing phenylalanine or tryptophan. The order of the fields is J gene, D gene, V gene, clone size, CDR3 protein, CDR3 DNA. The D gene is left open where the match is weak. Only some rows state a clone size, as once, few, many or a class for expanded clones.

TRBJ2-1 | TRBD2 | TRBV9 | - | CASSVATRKPSGLWDNEQFF | TGTGCCAGCAGCGTAGCTACGCGAAAACCTAGCGGGCTATGGGACAATGAGCAGTTCTTC
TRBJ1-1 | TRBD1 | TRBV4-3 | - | CASSQLQGANTEAFF | TGCGCCAGCAGCCAACTACAGGGGGCGAACACTGAAGCTTTCTTT
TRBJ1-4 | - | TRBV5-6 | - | CASSLRGSGEKLFF | TGTGCCAGCAGCCTTAGGGGGTCCGGTGAAAAACTGTTTTTT
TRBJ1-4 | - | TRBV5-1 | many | CASSPGGREEKLFF | TGCGCCAGCAGCCCCGGCGGGCGAGAGGAAAAACTGTTTTTT
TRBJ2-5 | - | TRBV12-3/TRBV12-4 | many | CASSRAGAGETQYF | TGTGCCAGCAGCCGCGCTGGGGCAGGGGAGACCCAGTACTTC
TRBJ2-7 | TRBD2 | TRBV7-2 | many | CASSPSGRETYEQYF | TGTGCCAGCAGCCCGAGCGGGAGGGAAACCTACGAGCAGTACTTC
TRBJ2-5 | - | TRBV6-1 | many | CASSAEYQETQYF | TGTGCCAGCAGTGCCGAGTACCAAGAGACCCAGTACTTC
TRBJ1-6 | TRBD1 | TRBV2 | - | CASRAGQGAVGNSPLHF | TGTGCCAGCAGGGCGGGACAGGGGGCCGTGGGAAATTCACCCCTCCACTTT
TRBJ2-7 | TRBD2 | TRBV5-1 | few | CASSLAGGSLEQYF | TGCGCCAGCAGCCTAGCGGGAGGATCCCTCGAGCAGTACTTC
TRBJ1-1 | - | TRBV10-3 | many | CAITPTGTEAFF | TGTGCCATCACCCCGACCGGAACTGAAGCTTTCTTT
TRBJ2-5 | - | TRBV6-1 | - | CASSRRDPWTSRETQYF | TGTGCCAGCAGCCGCCGGGACCCTTGGACCAGTCGAGAGACCCAGTACTTC
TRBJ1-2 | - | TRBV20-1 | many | CSASQEHGVGGYTF | TGCAGTGCTAGTCAGGAGCACGGGGTTGGTGGCTACACCTTC
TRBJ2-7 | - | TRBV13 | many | CASKTGLTYEQYF | TGTGCCAGCAAGACGGGACTGACTTACGAGCAGTACTTC
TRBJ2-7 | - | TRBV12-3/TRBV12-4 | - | CASSLSGQRSYEQYF | TGTGCCAGCAGTTTATCGGGACAACGGAGTTACGAGCAGTACTTC
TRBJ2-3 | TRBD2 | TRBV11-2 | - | CASSLDSGGDTDTQYF | TGTGCCAGCAGCTTGGATAGCGGGGGAGACACAGATACGCAGTATTTT
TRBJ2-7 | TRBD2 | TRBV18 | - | CASSPKPGLSRYEQYF | TGTGCCAGCTCACCAAAACCGGGACTAAGCAGATACGAGCAGTACTTC
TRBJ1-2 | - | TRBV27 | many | CASSFGSGYGYTF | TGTGCCAGCAGTTTTGGGTCAGGGTATGGCTACACCTTC
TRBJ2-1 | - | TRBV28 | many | CASSPLTGTKYNEQFF | TGTGCCAGCAGCCCTTTGACCGGGACAAAATACAATGAGCAGTTCTTC
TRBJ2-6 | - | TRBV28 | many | CASSLLVSGANVLTF | TGTGCCAGCAGTTTACTAGTCTCTGGGGCCAACGTCCTGACTTTC
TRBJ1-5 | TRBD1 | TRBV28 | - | CASRTGGTQPQHF | TGTGCCAGCAGAACAGGGGGAACTCAGCCCCAGCATTTT
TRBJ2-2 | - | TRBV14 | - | CASSQGTYTGELFF | TGTGCCAGCAGCCAAGGCACCTACACCGGGGAGCTGTTTTTT
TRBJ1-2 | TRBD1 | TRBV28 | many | CASSPGQGANYGYTF | TGTGCCAGCAGTCCAGGACAGGGGGCTAACTATGGCTACACCTTC
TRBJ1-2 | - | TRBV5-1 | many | CASSLAGQSNYGYTF | TGCGCCAGCAGCTTGGCAGGACAGAGTAACTATGGCTACACCTTC
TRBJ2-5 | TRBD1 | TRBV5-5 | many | CASSQDRESSETQYF | TGTGCCAGCAGCCAAGACAGGGAGTCGTCGGAGACCCAGTACTTC
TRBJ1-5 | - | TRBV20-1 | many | CSARDPTHSEDQPQHF | TGCAGTGCTAGAGATCCGACCCACAGCGAAGATCAGCCCCAGCATTTT
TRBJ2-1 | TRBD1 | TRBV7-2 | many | CASSLDPRQGTYNEQFF | TGTGCCAGCAGCTTAGATCCCCGACAGGGGACCTACAATGAGCAGTTCTTC
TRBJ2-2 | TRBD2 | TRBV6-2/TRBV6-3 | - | CATKTGTSGARGELFF | TGTGCCACCAAGACCGGGACTAGCGGGGCGCGAGGGGAGCTGTTTTTT
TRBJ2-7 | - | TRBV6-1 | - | CASSTIQGFEQYF | TGTGCCAGCAGTACCATACAGGGTTTTGAGCAGTACTTC
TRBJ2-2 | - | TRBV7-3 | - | CASSLIGDSTGELFF | TGTGCCAGCAGCTTAATCGGTGATTCCACCGGGGAGCTGTTTTTT
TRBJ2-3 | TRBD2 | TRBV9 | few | CASSVEGTSGVVPTDTQYF | TGTGCCAGCAGCGTAGAGGGGACTAGCGGGGTCGTACCCACAGATACGCAGTATTTT
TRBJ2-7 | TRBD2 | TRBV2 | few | CASMRGRYEQYF | TGTGCCAGCATGCGGGGGAGGTACGAGCAGTACTTC
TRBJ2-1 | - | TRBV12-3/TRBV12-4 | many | CASSHRPENEQFF | TGTGCCAGCAGTCACAGACCTGAAAATGAGCAGTTCTTC
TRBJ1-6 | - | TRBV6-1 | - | CASSELDSAPNSPLHF | TGTGCCAGCAGTGAATTGGACTCAGCTCCCAATTCACCCCTCCACTTT
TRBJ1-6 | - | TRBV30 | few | CAWSQRVDSPLHF | TGTGCCTGGAGTCAACGGGTGGATTCACCCCTCCACTTT
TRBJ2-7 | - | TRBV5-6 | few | CASSFARLEQYF | TGTGCCAGCAGCTTTGCCAGGCTCGAGCAGTACTTC
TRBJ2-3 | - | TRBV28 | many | CASSLTGGTGDTQYF | TGTGCCAGCAGTTTAACGGGGGGGACAGGAGATACGCAGTATTTT
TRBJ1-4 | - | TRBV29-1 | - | CSVESGGGEKLFF | TGCAGCGTTGAATCTGGGGGCGGCGAAAAACTGTTTTTT
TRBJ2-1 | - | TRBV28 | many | CASHSFSYNEQFF | TGTGCCAGTCACAGTTTCTCCTACAATGAGCAGTTCTTC
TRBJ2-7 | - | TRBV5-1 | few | CASSSVVGNYEQYF | TGCGCCAGCAGCTCGGTAGTGGGAAACTACGAGCAGTACTTC
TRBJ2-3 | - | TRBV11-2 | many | CASSLGGTISTDTQYF | TGTGCCAGCAGTTTAGGGGGGACTATAAGCACAGATACGCAGTATTTT
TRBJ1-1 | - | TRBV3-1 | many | CASHPSGSQRGTEAFF | TGTGCCAGCCACCCGTCGGGCAGCCAAAGGGGAACTGAAGCTTTCTTT